The following is a TCR beta chain sequence with its context. V gave up 0 bases and J gave up 4 bases; unmatched junction bases: 8. The CDR3 runs to 17 residues. Germline CDR1 and CDR2: SGHDT and YYEEEE. The data derive from a study of PD-L1 blockade in urothelial cancer. Assay used: immunoSEQ multiplex PCR; TCRdb lists only in-frame clones, some missing. The repertoire includes about 120,000 clones, approximately 90% of them detected once, and about 4% sits in the top ten. Noted time point: peripheral blood 6 weeks after treatment start. The TCR sequence derives from a man aged 60 to 75 with urothelial cancer. Sequences were derived from PBMCs, sampled around atezolizumab (anti-PD-L1) treatment. The chain links TRBV5-6 to TRBJ2-3; 10 nucleotides line up with TRBD1. CDR3: CASSLVAGTGEPDTQYF. The CDR3 DNA follows: TGTGCCAGCAGCTTGGTTGCCGGGACAGGGGAGCCAGATACGCAGTATTTT.